These 9 T cell receptor beta chains came from one sample sequenced in a study of vaccination and CD4 T cells after COVID-19. Sequencing of the DNA from cultured CD4+ T cells was carried out with the Oncomine TCR Beta short-read assay. Each CDR3 protein is one row after TCRdb ran MiXCR on the PCR reads. Here the sample spans roughly 22,000 distinct CDR3 sequences, approximately 29% being singletons. Treatment specified: roughly 10-day PBMC culture with coronavirus spike peptide pools or control peptides (ViraFEST assay). Which antigens these TCRs recognize remains unknown. Sequencing was performed on cultured CD4+ T cells from blood. The receptors were gathered from a human donor with COVID-19.

The chain employs TRBV18 and TRBJ2-5; either TRBD1 or TRBD2 may supply D (5 bases each). CDR3 length: 16 amino acids. Trimming removed 3 bases at V and 5 bases at J, with 19 bases between. Per germline, CDR1 KGHSH and CDR2 LQKENI. In DNA, the CDR3 is TGTGCCAGCTCACCCCTCGGGACGGCTCCCGGGGAGACCCAGTACTTC. It specifies CASSPLGTAPGETQYF.

The chain recombines TRBV20-1 with TRBJ2-1; 7 bases agree with TRBD2. CDR3 length: 12 amino acids. V lost 6 bases to trimming and J lost 6 bases; unmatched junction nucleotides: 5. The germline CDR1 and CDR2 sequences are DFQATT and SNEGSKA (reference sequence). CDR3 in amino acids: CSARLALNEQFF. Written as DNA, the CDR3 is TGCAGTGCAAGACTAGCTCTCAATGAGCAGTTCTTC.

This clonotype was detected only a few times. The chain combines TRBV20-1 with TRBJ2-7; 8 nucleotides agree with TRBD2. Germline V lookup: CDR1 DFQATT, CDR2 SNEGSKA (reference sequence). The CDR3 consists of 16 residues. After removal of 5 bases from V and 3 bases from J, the junction contained 15 bases not matched to a gene. DNA for the CDR3: TGCAGTGCTTCCCCACTCGGGGGGGGTGATTACTACGAGCAGTACTTC. This translates into CSASPLGGGDYYEQYF.

This chain links TRBV6-1 with TRBJ1-5, with D unclear. Trimming removed 3 bases at V and 7 bases at J, with 13 bases between. The V gene's germline CDR1 is MNHNS and CDR2 SASEGT. This CDR3 comprises 14 residues. The CDR3 DNA reads as TGTGCCAGCAGTGACGTTAGGGTTGGCCAGCCCCAGCATTTT. Translation gives CASSDVRVGQPQHF.

With respect to this clonotype: An end of the junction does not agree with germline; a read error may underlie this. The chain combines TRBV15 with TRBJ1-3; D may be TRBD1 (5 bases). CDR3 length: 14 residues. The germline gives CDR1 LNHNV, CDR2 YYDKDF (reference sequence). CDR3 protein: CTTSRRDRGNTIYF. DNA for the CDR3: TGTACCACCAGCAGAAGGGACCGAGGAAACACCATATATTTT.

CDR3 residues: CASTPGVREDEKLFF. CDR3 in DNA: TGTGCCAGTACCCCAGGGGTCAGGGAGGATGAAAAACTGTTTTTT. J is TRBJ1-4 and V is TRBV19; a weak D match, TRBD1 (6 bases). Trimming took off 7 bases at V and 6 bases at J, with 18 bases between the two ends. Germline CDR1 is LNHDA and CDR2 is SQIVND (reference sequence). The CDR3 extends over 15 amino acids.

The chain is built from TRBV12-3 or TRBV12-4 and TRBJ1-1; 7 bases align to TRBD1. V lost 3 bases, J lost 3 bases, and 10 bases stayed unmatched. There are 16 residues in the CDR3. Here the CDR3 DNA reads TGTGCCAGCAGTTTCGACCAGACAGGGCTGGACACTGAAGCTTTCTTT. Its protein product is CASSFDQTGLDTEAFF.

The chain has TRBV12-3 or TRBV12-4 and TRBJ2-2; TRBD1 matches 11 bases. This CDR3 is built from 15 residues. V was clipped by 11 bases and J by 6 bases; unmatched bases: 11. The CDR3 loop reads CAGGGGTGGSGELFF. The CDR3, as DNA: TGTGCCGGAGGAGGGGGGACAGGGGGGTCCGGGGAGCTGTTTTTT.

There are a few counts of this clonotype. The V gene is TRBV20-1, the J gene TRBJ2-2; 9 nucleotides match TRBD1. The CDR3 is made up of 14 amino acids. Germline-derived CDR1 and CDR2 are DFQATT and SNEGSKA (reference sequence). J was trimmed by 5 bases and V by 4 bases; bases with no gene match: 5. CDR3 bases: TGCAGTGCTACCGGGACAGGGCGAACCGGGGAGCTGTTTTTT. It specifies CSATGTGRTGELFF.